Presented here are 15 T cell receptor beta chains from one specimen sequenced in a study of blood T cell repertoires in COVID-19. Measured with immunoSEQ multiplex PCR; TCRdb has only the in-frame clones, and not every one. The table shows about 350,000 clones, with around 90% occurring only once. Sequenced material: peripheral blood. The origin of the receptors is a man aged 30 to 39 with COVID-19, enrolled during active disease.

The chain combines TRBV6-5 with TRBJ1-1; tentative D call: TRBD1 (6 bases). V lost 0 bases to trimming and J lost 4 bases, with 12 bases between them. The CDR3 covers 15 residues. Germline lookup yields CDR1 MNHEY and CDR2 SVGAGI. CDR3 coding DNA: TGTGCCAGCAGTTACTCGGGAGGGGGTGTCACTGAAGCTTTCTTT. It is translated as CASSYSGGGVTEAFF.

The chain uses TRBV20-1 and TRBJ2-7; possibly TRBD1 for D (6 bases). Trimming removed 4 bases at V and 2 bases at J, with 6 bases between. Germline loops: CDR1 DFQATT, CDR2 SNEGSKA (reference sequence). The CDR3 consists of 11 residues. This CDR3 is CSATGAYEQYF. The CDR3 DNA reads TGCAGTGCTACAGGGGCCTACGAGCAGTACTTC.

This chain links TRBV6-5 with TRBJ1-2; no clear D gene. CDR1 and CDR2 (germline): MNHEY, SVGAGI. Between the trimmed V and J ends, which lost 5 bases and 7 bases, there was a span of 17 bases. The CDR3 runs 14 residues. CDR3 in DNA: TGTGCCAGCAGTCCCTGGCACTCAGGTACTGGCTACACCTTC. This translates into CASSPWHSGTGYTF.

With respect to this clone: The sample has other DNA sequences that encode this CDR3 too. This chain connects TRBV11-3 to TRBJ2-2; the D gene is possibly TRBD1 (6 bases). There are 14 residues in the CDR3. The V gene lost 2 bases and the J gene lost 4 bases, with 8 bases spanning the gap. CDR1 is SGHNT, CDR2 YENEEA, per germline. CDR3 coding DNA: TGTGCCAGCAGCTTACGAGGGGGCACCGGGGAGCTGTTTTTT. Protein product: CASSLRGGTGELFF. The variable domain in full, completed from reference TRBV11-3 and TRBJ2-2, reads EAGVVQSPRYKIIEKKQPVAFWCNPISGHNTLYWYLQNLGQGPELLIRYENEEAVDDSQLPKDRFSAERLKGVDSTLKIQPAELGDSAVYLCASSLRGGTGELFFGEGSRLTVL.

The chain employs TRBV4-3 and TRBJ1-2; no clear D. Germline CDR1 LGHNA, CDR2 YSLEER. The V end lost 0 bases, the J end lost 4 bases, and 12 bases lay between the germline ends. The CDR3 loop spans 15 amino acids. This CDR3 reads CASSQELGLSYGYTF. The CDR3 bases are TGCGCCAGCAGCCAAGAACTAGGGCTCTCCTATGGCTACACCTTC.

The V call is TRBV29-1, the J call TRBJ2-5, with a tentative D call TRBD2 (7 bases). Germline-derived CDR1 and CDR2 are SQVTM and ANQGSEA. The CDR3 sequence is 17 residues long. V shed 5 bases and J shed 1 base, with 23 bases lying between them. CDR3 bases: TGCAGCGTTCAGGGGAGGGTAAGGGACATGGTCCAAGAGACCCAGTACTTC. Translated, it gives CSVQGRVRDMVQETQYF.

The rearrangement joins TRBV9 to TRBJ2-2, with 15 bases aligning to TRBD2. After removal of 4 bases from V and 3 bases from J, the junction contained 13 bases not matched to a gene. CDR1 SGDLS and CDR2 YYNGEE come from the germline V gene. The CDR3 covers 20 residues. CDR3 protein: CASSSTGTSGRPRDTGELFF. The CDR3 DNA follows: TGTGCCAGCAGCTCTACCGGGACTAGCGGGAGGCCCAGGGACACCGGGGAGCTGTTTTTT.

This clone has a single count. The chain carries TRBV9 and TRBJ2-5, with no clear D. Looked up from germline, CDR1 is SGDLS and CDR2 is YYNGEE. V was cut by 3 bases and J by 0 bases, with 9 bases left in between. CDR3 size: 14 residues. CDR3 nucleotides: TGTGCCAGCAGCGGAGATGCGGACCAAGAGACCCAGTACTTC. This encodes CASSGDADQETQYF.

The V gene is TRBV25-1, the J gene TRBJ2-3; weak D call: TRBD1 (6 bases). This CDR3 is 16 amino acids long. V lost 3 bases to trimming and J lost 2 bases, with 15 bases between them. CDR1 is MGHDK, CDR2 SYGVNS, per germline. The CDR3 protein is CASSERWTENTDTQYF. The CDR3 bases are TGTGCCAGCAGTGAGCGTTGGACAGAGAACACAGATACGCAGTATTTT.

The chain employs TRBV30 and TRBJ2-7; D unresolved. The CDR3 has 15 amino acids. V was trimmed by 0 bases and J by 4 bases, leaving 16 bases between them. Germline V lookup: CDR1 GTSNPN, CDR2 SVGIG (reference sequence). The CDR3 here is CAWSVRGVGRYEQYF. The CDR3 DNA sequence: TGTGCCTGGAGTGTAAGAGGTGTGGGTCGATACGAGCAGTACTTC.

The V and J genes are TRBV18 and TRBJ1-1, with D maybe TRBD1 (6 bases). V lost 6 bases to trimming and J lost 1 base, with 12 bases between them. This CDR3 contains 14 residues. Germline CDR1 reads KGHSH; CDR2 reads LQKENI. CDR3 loop: CASSLAGANTEAFF. The CDR3 DNA reads as TGTGCCAGCTCCCTCGCAGGGGCGAACACTGAAGCTTTCTTT. The complete variable domain, with remaining parts taken from reference TRBV18 and TRBJ1-1, reads NAGVMQNPRHLVRRRGQEARLRCSPMKGHSHVYWYRQLPEEGLKFMVYLQKENIIDESGMPKERFSAEFPKEGPSILRIQQVVRGDSAAYFCASSLAGANTEAFFGQGTRLTVV.

This clone was found once. This rearrangement joins TRBV7-9 to TRBJ2-1; no definite D call. The germline CDR1 and CDR2 sequences are SEHNR and FQNEAQ (reference sequence). The V end lost 3 bases, the J end lost 0 bases, and 9 bases lay between the germline ends. The CDR3 runs to 15 residues. CDR3 nucleotides: TGTGCCAGCAGCTTCGCGGTAACCTCCTACAATGAGCAGTTCTTC. This gives the protein CASSFAVTSYNEQFF.

J is TRBJ2-7 and V is TRBV4-1; 7 positions agree with TRBD1. The V and J ends lost 2 bases and 7 bases, in that order; junction bases with no gene match: 8. Germline CDR1 and CDR2: MGHRA and YSYEKL. The CDR3 totals 14 residues. CDR3 residues: CASSQLTGQQEQYF. In DNA form, the CDR3 reads TGCGCCAGCAGCCAACTGACAGGGCAACAGGAGCAGTACTTC.

This clone has a handful of counts. Other DNA sequences within the sample encode an identical CDR3. The chain has TRBV6-5 and TRBJ1-5; D might be TRBD1 (6 bases). The V gene's germline CDR1 is MNHEY and CDR2 SVGAGI. The V gene lost 0 bases and the J gene lost 7 bases, with 13 bases spanning the gap. The CDR3 has 15 amino acids. The CDR3 bases are TGTGCCAGCAGTTACTCTACAGGGACGGACCAGCCCCAGCATTTT. Its translation is CASSYSTGTDQPQHF.

The chain has TRBV27 and TRBJ2-7, with 7 bases that match TRBD1. The CDR3 has 14 amino acids. CDR1 and CDR2 from the germline V gene are MNHEY and SMNVEV (reference sequence). With 5 bases clipped from V and 4 bases from J, the junction kept 8 bases outside the gene matches. The DNA for the CDR3 is TGTGCCAGCAGTCCCCGACAGGGACCGTACGAGCAGTACTTC. It codes for CASSPRQGPYEQYF.